These T cell receptor beta chains were read from a single sample in a study of T cell repertoires in cytomegalovirus infection. TCRdb called the reads again in MiXCR, with one record for every CDR3 protein. The sample contains nearly 450,000 distinct CDR3 sequences, around 32% of which appear only once. Sequencing used PBMCs. These receptors originate from a human donor in good health (CMV status not recorded). Some clones in this sample may be carry-over from other donors' samples. CDR3s include the opening cysteine and the closing phenylalanine or tryptophan. A D gene is named only where the DNA matches it firmly. Part of the rows lack a size; the others show once, few, many or a class for expanded clones.

v_call	j_call	clone_size	d_call	cdr3_length	cdr3_aa	cdr3_nt
TRBV7-9	TRBJ2-7	few	TRBD2	14	CASSPAGGAYEQYF	TGTGCCAGCAGCCCAGCGGGGGGAGCCTACGAGCAGTACTTC
TRBV30	TRBJ1-4	-	-	15	CAWSKEPPTNEKLFF	TGTGCCTGGAGTAAGGAGCCCCCAACTAATGAAAAACTGTTTTTT
TRBV7-3	TRBJ2-2	-	-	15	CASSLVGLHTGELFF	TGTGCCAGCAGCTTAGTCGGTTTGCACACCGGGGAGCTGTTTTTT
TRBV7-4	TRBJ1-1	-	-	17	CASSRAGGHEQNTEAFF	TGTGCCAGCAGCAGAGCGGGGGGCCACGAGCAGAACACTGAAGCTTTCTTT
TRBV7-2	TRBJ2-7	many	-	15	CASSLIDGLSYEQYF	TGTGCCAGCAGCTTAATCGACGGACTCTCCTACGAGCAGTACTTC
TRBV7-2	TRBJ2-7	many	-	14	CASSPSGNLGEQYF	TGTGCCAGCAGCCCCTCGGGAAATCTGGGGGAGCAGTACTTC
TRBV6-1	TRBJ2-3	few	TRBD1	14	CASSDRGRGGTQYF	TGTGCCAGCAGCGACAGGGGGCGGGGTGGTACGCAGTATTTT
TRBV7-9	TRBJ1-1	-	-	14	CASSPVGVATEAFF	TGTGCCAGCAGCCCCGTTGGAGTCGCGACTGAAGCTTTCTTT
TRBV24-1	TRBJ1-1	-	-	17	CATSDNDVQFPDTEAFF	TGTGCCACCAGTGACAATGACGTTCAGTTTCCGGACACTGAAGCTTTCTTT
TRBV9	TRBJ2-1	-	-	15	CASSDDESSYNEQFF	TGTGCCAGCAGTGATGACGAGAGCTCCTACAATGAGCAGTTCTTC
TRBV20-1	TRBJ2-2	-	-	15	CSAQRRVSNTGELFF	TGCAGTGCTCAAAGACGCGTATCGAACACCGGGGAGCTGTTTTTT
TRBV19	TRBJ2-1	many	TRBD1	15	CASSIDRGSYNEQFF	TGTGCCAGTAGTATTGACAGGGGTTCTTACAATGAGCAGTTCTTC
TRBV19	TRBJ2-7	-	-	15	CASSMGRGVAYEQYF	TGTGCCAGTAGTATGGGCAGGGGGGTCGCCTACGAGCAGTACTTC
TRBV5-6	TRBJ2-7	-	TRBD1	15	CASSFTRGRSYEQYF	TGTGCCAGCAGCTTCACTAGGGGGCGCTCCTACGAGCAGTACTTC
TRBV7-6	TRBJ2-1	-	-	14	CASSFRTAYNEQFF	TGTGCCAGCAGCTTTAGGACGGCATACAATGAGCAGTTCTTC
TRBV9	TRBJ2-3	few	-	16	CASSVVGVRGTDTQYF	TGTGCCAGCAGCGTAGTGGGGGTTCGAGGGACAGATACGCAGTATTTT
TRBV20-1	TRBJ1-5	-	TRBD1	15	CSAREQGARNQPQHF	TGCAGTGCTAGGGAACAGGGGGCTCGCAATCAGCCCCAGCATTTT
TRBV4-2	TRBJ1-4	-	-	18	CASSQAAGHTSITEKLFF	TGTGCCAGCAGCCAAGCGGCGGGACACACTTCTATCACTGAAAAACTGTTTTTT
TRBV28	TRBJ1-2	-	TRBD1	17	CASSSGQGRARGYGYTF	TGTGCCAGCAGTTCGGGACAGGGTAGGGCTCGGGGCTATGGCTACACCTTC
TRBV7-2	TRBJ1-4	-	-	16	CASSLSRPATNEKLFF	TGTGCCAGCAGCTTAAGTCGGCCCGCAACTAATGAAAAACTGTTTTTT
TRBV12-3/TRBV12-4	TRBJ2-3	-	-	13	CDSSITGTDTQYF	TGTGACAGCAGTATCACAGGGACAGATACGCAGTATTTT
TRBV6-5	TRBJ1-2	few	TRBD1	18	CASSSGSGQGHVYPGYTF	TGTGCCAGCAGTTCTGGATCGGGACAGGGGCATGTTTATCCTGGCTACACCTTC
TRBV28	TRBJ1-4	few	-	13	CASSTGRSEKLFF	TGTGCCAGCAGCACTGGGCGTAGTGAAAAACTGTTTTTT
TRBV10-3	TRBJ2-3	few	-	15	CAISVGGSGTDTQYF	TGTGCCATCAGTGTTGGGGGGTCGGGCACAGATACGCAGTATTTT
TRBV6-5	TRBJ2-3	-	-	12	CASKDLTDTQYF	TGTGCCAGCAAGGATCTCACAGATACGCAGTATTTT
TRBV7-9	TRBJ2-1	few	-	17	CASSLGSTRGSYNEQFF	TGTGCCAGCAGCTTAGGCTCAACCAGGGGCTCCTACAATGAGCAGTTCTTC
TRBV12-3/TRBV12-4	TRBJ2-2	-	TRBD2	15	CASSHSSGNTGELFF	TGTGCCAGCAGTCATTCTAGCGGCAACACCGGGGAGCTGTTTTTT
TRBV18	TRBJ2-7	few	TRBD1	16	CASSPIGQGRANEQYF	TGTGCCAGCTCACCGATCGGACAGGGGAGGGCAAACGAGCAGTACTTC
TRBV5-1	TRBJ2-5	-	-	16	CASSPQGLLQSETQYF	TGCGCCAGCAGCCCCCAGGGCCTACTGCAGTCGGAGACCCAGTACTTC
TRBV14	TRBJ1-1	-	-	14	CASSQANRDTEAFF	TGTGCCAGCAGCCAAGCGAACAGGGACACTGAAGCTTTCTTT
TRBV7-9	TRBJ2-7	-	-	15	CASSLDGTPSYEQYF	TGTGCCAGCAGCTTAGATGGGACACCCTCCTACGAGCAGTACTTC
TRBV5-5	TRBJ2-3	once	-	16	CASSSLSRGSTYTQYF	TGTGCCAGCAGCTCTCTTTCGAGGGGTAGCACATATACGCAGTATTTT
TRBV25-1	TRBJ2-3	-	TRBD2	14	CASSETGGTDTQYF	TGTGCCAGCAGTGAAACGGGGGGTACAGATACGCAGTATTTT
TRBV20-1	TRBJ2-7	-	-	13	CSATAGTHYEQYF	TGCAGTGCAACAGCCGGGACTCACTACGAGCAGTACTTC
TRBV7-9	TRBJ2-4	few	TRBD1	13	CASSLTGVDIQYF	TGTGCCAGCAGCTTGACAGGGGTGGACATTCAGTACTTC
TRBV11-2	TRBJ2-3	once	-	17	CASSLDNPGAGTDTQYF	TGTGCCAGCAGCTTAGATAATCCGGGGGCTGGCACAGATACGCAGTATTTT
TRBV19	TRBJ1-5	-	-	13	CASTWGLNQPQHF	TGTGCCAGCACATGGGGATTGAATCAGCCCCAGCATTTT
TRBV20-1	TRBJ1-1	-	-	12	CSATPARAEAFF	TGCAGTGCAACCCCGGCTAGGGCTGAAGCTTTCTTT
TRBV6-5	TRBJ2-4	few	TRBD1	20	CASSYYPGQGRQGAKNIQYF	TGTGCCAGCAGTTACTATCCGGGACAGGGGAGGCAAGGCGCCAAAAACATTCAGTACTTC
TRBV7-2	TRBJ2-3	many	-	15	CASSLTASNTDTQYF	TGTGCCAGCAGCTTAACAGCCTCCAACACAGATACGCAGTATTTT
TRBV6-2/TRBV6-3	TRBJ2-1	few	TRBD2	13	CASIAGSYNEQFF	TGTGCCAGCATAGCGGGCTCCTACAATGAGCAGTTCTTC
TRBV5-1	TRBJ2-2	-	-	16	CASSLSPQRGTRELFF	TGCGCCAGCAGCTTGTCGCCCCAACGGGGCACCAGGGAGCTGTTTTTT
TRBV24-1	TRBJ2-3	many	-	15	CATSSAGETTDTQYF	TGTGCCACCAGTTCTGCAGGGGAAACTACAGATACGCAGTATTTT
TRBV5-4	TRBJ2-5	-	-	12	CASSEGEKTQYF	TGTGCCAGCAGCGAGGGGGAGAAGACCCAGTACTTC
TRBV7-9	TRBJ2-6	few	TRBD1	15	CASRRDRAGANVLTF	TGTGCCAGCAGAAGAGACAGGGCCGGGGCCAACGTCCTGACTTTC
TRBV5-6	TRBJ2-5	many	-	13	CASSLVGQETQYF	TGTGCCAGCAGCTTGGTCGGCCAAGAGACCCAGTACTTC
TRBV7-8	TRBJ2-1	many	TRBD1	15	CASSSDRGPHNEQFF	TGTGCCAGCAGCTCGGACAGGGGTCCCCACAATGAGCAGTTCTTC
TRBV6-5	TRBJ1-4	few	-	16	CASSYSLTERNEKLFF	TGTGCCAGCAGTTACTCGCTGACGGAGCGTAATGAAAAACTGTTTTTT
TRBV3-1	TRBJ2-7	-	-	11	CASSHGPTWYF	TGTGCCAGCAGCCACGGACCAACCTGGTACTTC
TRBV10-3	TRBJ1-1	few	TRBD1	14	CAISRQGPNTEAFF	TGTGCCATCAGCCGACAGGGCCCGAACACTGAAGCTTTCTTT
TRBV11-2	TRBJ1-2	few	TRBD1	14	CASSLRDREDGYTF	TGTGCCAGCAGCTTAAGGGACAGGGAGGATGGCTACACCTTC
TRBV7-9	TRBJ2-3	-	-	16	CASSWRGGRSTDTQYF	TGTGCCAGCAGCTGGAGGGGAGGTCGGAGCACAGATACGCAGTATTTT
TRBV7-6	TRBJ2-7	many	-	15	CASSLGEQPSYEQYF	TGTGCCAGCAGCTTAGGGGAACAGCCCTCCTACGAGCAGTACTTC